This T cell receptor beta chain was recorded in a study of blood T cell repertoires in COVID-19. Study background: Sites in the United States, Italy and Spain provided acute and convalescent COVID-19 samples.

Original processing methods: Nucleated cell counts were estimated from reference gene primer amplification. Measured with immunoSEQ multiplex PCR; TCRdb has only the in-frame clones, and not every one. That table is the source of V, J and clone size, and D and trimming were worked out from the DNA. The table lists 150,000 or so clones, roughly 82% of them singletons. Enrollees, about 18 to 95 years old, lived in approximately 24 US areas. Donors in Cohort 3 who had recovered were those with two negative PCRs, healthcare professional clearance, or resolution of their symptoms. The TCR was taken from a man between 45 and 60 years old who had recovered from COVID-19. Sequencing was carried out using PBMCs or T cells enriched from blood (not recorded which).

In DNA form, the CDR3 reads TGTGCCAGCTCACCAGGAACAGGGGACTATGGCTACACCTTC. Protein product: CASSPGTGDYGYTF. The chain uses TRBV18 and TRBJ1-2; TRBD1 matches 7 bases. CDR1 is KGHSH, CDR2 LQKENI, per germline. V gave up 2 bases and J gave up 3 bases; unmatched junction bases: 3. The CDR3 runs to 14 residues.